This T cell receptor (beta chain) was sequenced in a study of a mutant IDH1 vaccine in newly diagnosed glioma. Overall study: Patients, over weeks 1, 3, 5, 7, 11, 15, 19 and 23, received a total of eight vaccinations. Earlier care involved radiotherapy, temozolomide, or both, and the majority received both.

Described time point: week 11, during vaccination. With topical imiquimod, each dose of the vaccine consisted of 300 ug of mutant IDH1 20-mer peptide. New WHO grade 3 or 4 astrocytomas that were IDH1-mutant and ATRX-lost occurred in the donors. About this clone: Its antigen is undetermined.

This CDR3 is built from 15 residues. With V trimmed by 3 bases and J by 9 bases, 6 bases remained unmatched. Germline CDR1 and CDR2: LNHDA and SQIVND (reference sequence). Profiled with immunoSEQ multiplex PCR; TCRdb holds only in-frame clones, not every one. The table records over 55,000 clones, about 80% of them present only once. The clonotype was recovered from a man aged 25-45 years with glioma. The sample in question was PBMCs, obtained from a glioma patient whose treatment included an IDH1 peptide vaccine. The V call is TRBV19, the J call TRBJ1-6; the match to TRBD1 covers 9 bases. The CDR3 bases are TGTGCCAGTAGTATCTTGGGACAGGGAGGTTCACCCCTCCACTTT. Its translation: CASSILGQGGSPLHF.